This T cell receptor (beta chain) appears in the sequencing data of a study of blood T cell repertoires in COVID-19. For the study at large: Collection of acute and convalescent COVID-19 samples took place in the United States, Italy and Spain.

Participant age was roughly 18 to 90 years, and participants resided in approximately 25 US areas. Recovered participants had two consecutive negative NP/OP PCR tests, healthcare professional clearance, or symptom resolution. How the authors handled the data: Estimates of nucleated cell counts were drawn from the amplification of reference gene primers. Sequencing used immunoSEQ multiplex PCR; TCRdb keeps in-frame clones, though not all of them. V and J calls and clone size are those listed in that table; D and trimming were worked out from the DNA. The sample shows 150,000 to 170,000 clones, around 84% of them seen only once. The receptor comes from a man aged 50 to 59 who had recovered from COVID-19. Source material: PBMCs or T cells enriched from blood (not recorded which).

The chain's CDR3 is CASSELGDSHGYQPQHF. CDR3 DNA sequence: TGTGCCAGCAGTGAACTGGGTGACAGTCACGGTTATCAGCCCCAGCATTTT. The chain combines TRBV6-1 with TRBJ1-5, with a tentative D call TRBD1 (5 bases). Germline V gene lookup returns CDR1 MNHNS and CDR2 SASEGT. This CDR3 has 17 residues. V dropped 2 bases and J dropped 5 bases, with 19 bases sitting between them.